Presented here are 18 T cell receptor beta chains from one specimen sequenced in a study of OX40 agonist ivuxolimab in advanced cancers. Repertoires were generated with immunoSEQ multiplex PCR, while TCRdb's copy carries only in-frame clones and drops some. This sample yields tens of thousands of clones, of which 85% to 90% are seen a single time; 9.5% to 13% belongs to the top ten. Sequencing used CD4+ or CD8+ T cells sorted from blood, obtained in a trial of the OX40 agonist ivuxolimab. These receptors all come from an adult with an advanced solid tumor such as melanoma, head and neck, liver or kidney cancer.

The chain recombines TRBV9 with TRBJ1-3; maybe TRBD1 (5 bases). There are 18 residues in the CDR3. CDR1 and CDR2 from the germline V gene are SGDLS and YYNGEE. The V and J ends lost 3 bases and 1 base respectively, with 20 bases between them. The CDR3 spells CASSDGAESGASGNTIYF. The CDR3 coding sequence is TGTGCCAGCAGCGATGGGGCGGAATCCGGAGCGTCTGGAAACACCATATATTTT. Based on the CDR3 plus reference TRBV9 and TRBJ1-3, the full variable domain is DSGVTQTPKHLITATGQRVTLRCSPRSGDLSVYWYQQSLDQGLQFLIQYYNGEERAKGNILERFSAQQFPDLHSELNLSSLELGDSALYFCASSDGAESGASGNTIYFGEGSWLTVV.

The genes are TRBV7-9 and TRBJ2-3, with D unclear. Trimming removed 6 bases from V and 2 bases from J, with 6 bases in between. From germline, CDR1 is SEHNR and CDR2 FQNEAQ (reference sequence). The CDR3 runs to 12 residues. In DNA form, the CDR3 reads TGTGCCAGCAGGAGCTTCACAGATACGCAGTATTTT. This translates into CASRSFTDTQYF.

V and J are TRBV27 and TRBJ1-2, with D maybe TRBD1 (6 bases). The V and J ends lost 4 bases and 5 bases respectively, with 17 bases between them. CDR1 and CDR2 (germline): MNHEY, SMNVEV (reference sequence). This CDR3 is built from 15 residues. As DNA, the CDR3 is TGTGCCAGCAGTTCCTGGGACACCACCGGGTATGGCTACACCTTC. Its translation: CASSSWDTTGYGYTF.

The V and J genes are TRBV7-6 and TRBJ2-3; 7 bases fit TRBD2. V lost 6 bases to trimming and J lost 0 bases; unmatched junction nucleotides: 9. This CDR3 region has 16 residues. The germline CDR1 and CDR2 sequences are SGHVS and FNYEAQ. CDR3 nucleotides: TGTGCCAGCAGAATAGGGGAGGGACCTAGCACAGATACGCAGTATTTT. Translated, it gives CASRIGEGPSTDTQYF.

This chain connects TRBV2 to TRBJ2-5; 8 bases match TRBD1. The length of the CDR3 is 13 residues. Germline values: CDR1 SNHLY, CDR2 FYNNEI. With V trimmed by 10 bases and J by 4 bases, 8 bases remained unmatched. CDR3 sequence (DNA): TGTGCCATCGCCCAGGGGGCAGGAGAGACCCAGTACTTC. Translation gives CAIAQGAGETQYF.

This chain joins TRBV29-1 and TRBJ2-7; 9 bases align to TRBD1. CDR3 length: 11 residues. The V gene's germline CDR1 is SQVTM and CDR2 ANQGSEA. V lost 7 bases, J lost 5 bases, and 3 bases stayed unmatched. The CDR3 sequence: CSARDRDEQYF. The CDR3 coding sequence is TGCAGCGCCCGGGACAGGGACGAGCAGTACTTC.

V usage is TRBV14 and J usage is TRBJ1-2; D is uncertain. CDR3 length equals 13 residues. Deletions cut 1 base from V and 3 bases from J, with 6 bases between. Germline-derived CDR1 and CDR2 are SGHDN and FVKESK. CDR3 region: CASSQVVDYGYTF. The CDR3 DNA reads TGTGCCAGCAGCCAAGTTGTGGACTATGGCTACACCTTC.

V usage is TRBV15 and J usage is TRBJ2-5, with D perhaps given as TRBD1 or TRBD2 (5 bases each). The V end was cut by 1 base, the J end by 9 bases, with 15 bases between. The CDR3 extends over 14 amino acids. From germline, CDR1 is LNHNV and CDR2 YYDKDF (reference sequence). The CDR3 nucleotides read TGTGCCACCAGCAGAGTTTCGGGGCAGGAGGCCCAGTACTTC. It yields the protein CATSRVSGQEAQYF.

CDR3 sequence (DNA): TGCGCCAGCAGTGAGTTTCCTTCCTCCGGGGAGCTGTTTTTT. Its protein product is CASSEFPSSGELFF. This chain uses TRBV10-1 with TRBJ2-2; D not certain. Trimming cost V 1 base and J 6 bases, with 9 bases left between them. In germline, CDR1 is WNHNN, CDR2 SYGVQD (reference sequence). This CDR3 region has 14 residues.

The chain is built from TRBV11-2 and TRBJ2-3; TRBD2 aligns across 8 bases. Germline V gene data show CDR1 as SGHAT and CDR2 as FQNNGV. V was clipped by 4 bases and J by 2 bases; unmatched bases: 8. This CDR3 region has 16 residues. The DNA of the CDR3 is TGTGCCAGCAGCTCTATCGCGACTAGCGCCACAGATACGCAGTATTTT. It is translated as CASSSIATSATDTQYF.

In nucleotides, the CDR3 is TGTGCCAGCAGCCAATTGTCTAGCGGGGACACAGATACGCAGTATTTT. It codes for CASSQLSSGDTDTQYF. J is TRBJ2-3 and V is TRBV4-2; 9 nucleotides align to TRBD2. CDR3 length: 16 amino acids. CDR1 and CDR2 from the germline V gene are LGHNA and YNFKEQ. The junction had 5 bases not matched to a gene; V was cut back by 2 bases and J by 2 bases.

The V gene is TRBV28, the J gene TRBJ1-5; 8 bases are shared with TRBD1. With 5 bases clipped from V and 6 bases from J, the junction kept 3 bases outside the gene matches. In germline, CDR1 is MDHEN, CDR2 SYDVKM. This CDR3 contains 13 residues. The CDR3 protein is CASSGTGRQPQHF. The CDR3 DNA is TGTGCCAGCAGTGGGACAGGTCGTCAGCCCCAGCATTTT. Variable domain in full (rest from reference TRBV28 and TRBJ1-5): DVKVTQSSRYLVKRTGEKVFLECVQDMDHENMFWYRQDPGLGLRLIYFSYDVKMKEKGDIPEGYSVSREKKERFSLILESASTNQTSMYLCASSGTGRQPQHFGDGTRLSIL.

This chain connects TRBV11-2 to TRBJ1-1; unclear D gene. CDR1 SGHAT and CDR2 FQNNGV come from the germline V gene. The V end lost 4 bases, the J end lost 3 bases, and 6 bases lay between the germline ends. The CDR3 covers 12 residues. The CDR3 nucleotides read TGTGCCAGCAGCTCGATGTACACTGAAGCTTTCTTT. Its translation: CASSSMYTEAFF.

CDR3 in amino acids: CASSLGRSYNSPLHF. The CDR3 region has the DNA TGTGCCAGCAGCTTGGGCCGCTCCTATAATTCACCCCTCCACTTT. V and J are TRBV5-7 and TRBJ1-6; D remains ambiguous. TRBV5-7 is an ORF; its function is uncertain. This CDR3 contains 15 residues. V was trimmed by 0 bases and J by 0 bases, leaving 4 bases between them.

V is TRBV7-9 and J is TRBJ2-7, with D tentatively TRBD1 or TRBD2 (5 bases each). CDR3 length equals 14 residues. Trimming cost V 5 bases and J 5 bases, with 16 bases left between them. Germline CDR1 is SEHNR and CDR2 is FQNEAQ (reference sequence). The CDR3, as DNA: TGTGCCAGCAGCAGATGGGGGAGAGACCACGAGCAGTACTTC. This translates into CASSRWGRDHEQYF. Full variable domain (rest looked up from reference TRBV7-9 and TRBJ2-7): DTGVSQNPRHKITKRGQNVTFRCDPISEHNRLYWYRQTLGQGPEFLTYFQNEAQLEKSRLLSDRFSAERPKGSFSTLEIQRTEQGDSAMYLCASSRWGRDHEQYFGPGTRLTVT.

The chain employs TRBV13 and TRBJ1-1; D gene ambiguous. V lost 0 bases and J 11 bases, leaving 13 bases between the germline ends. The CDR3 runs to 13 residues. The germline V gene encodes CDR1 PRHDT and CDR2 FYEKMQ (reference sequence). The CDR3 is CASSLGGEFGAFF. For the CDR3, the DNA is TGTGCCAGCAGCTTAGGTGGGGAATTTGGCGCTTTCTTT.

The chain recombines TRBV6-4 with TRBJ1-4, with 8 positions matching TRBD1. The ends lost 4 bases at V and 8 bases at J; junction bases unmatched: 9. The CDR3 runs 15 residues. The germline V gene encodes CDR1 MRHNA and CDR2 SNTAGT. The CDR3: CASSGVTGETEKLFF. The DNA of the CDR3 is TGTGCCAGCAGTGGGGTGACAGGGGAAACGGAAAAACTGTTTTTT.

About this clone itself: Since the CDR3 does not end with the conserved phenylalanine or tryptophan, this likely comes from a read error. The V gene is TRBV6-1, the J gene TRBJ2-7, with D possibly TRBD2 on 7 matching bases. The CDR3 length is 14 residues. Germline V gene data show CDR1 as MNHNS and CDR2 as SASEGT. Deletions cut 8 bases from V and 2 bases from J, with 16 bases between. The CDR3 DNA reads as TGTGCCAGCGTGCGGGGGCAGCGGACCTACGAGCAGTACCTC. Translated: CASVRGQRTYEQYL.